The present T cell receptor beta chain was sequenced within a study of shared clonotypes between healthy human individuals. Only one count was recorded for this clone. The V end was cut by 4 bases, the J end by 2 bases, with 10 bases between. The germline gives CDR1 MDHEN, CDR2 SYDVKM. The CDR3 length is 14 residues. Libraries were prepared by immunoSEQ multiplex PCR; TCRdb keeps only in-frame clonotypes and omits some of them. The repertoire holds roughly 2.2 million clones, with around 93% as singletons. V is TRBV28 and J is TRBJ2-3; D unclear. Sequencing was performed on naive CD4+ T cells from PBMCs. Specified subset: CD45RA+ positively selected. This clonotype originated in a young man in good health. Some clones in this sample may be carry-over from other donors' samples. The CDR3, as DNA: TGTGCCAGCAGTTCATGGGCCACCACAGATACGCAGTATTTT. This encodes CASSSWATTDTQYF.